This T cell receptor beta chain came from a study of blood T cells in healthy people across ages. Overall study context: The capture of about one barcoded beta molecule per two T cells was achieved by template switching.

The ends were cut back, 2 bases at V and 4 bases at J, with 8 bases in the middle. The germline CDR1 and CDR2 sequences are MNHNY and SVGAGI (reference sequence). The CDR3 spans 13 residues. Healthy Caucasian individuals from Russia aged 6 to 90 served as donors. This clonotype turned up a few times. It was with a sample-barcoded 5' primer and a J-beta primer mix that a second PCR of about 6 to 12 cycles was run. Each cDNA molecule, via a template-switch adaptor with 12 random nucleotides, was tagged. TCRdb re-analysed the 5' RACE reads in MiXCR, keeping a single row per CDR3 protein. The profile shows 750,000 to 950,000 distinct CDR3 sequences, 29% of them singletons. In addition, the sample was reused for a study of T cells of mothers and their children. As reported in that work: When mothers and children were related, their normalized repertoire overlap, which was always slightly higher, did not differ significantly from that of unrelated pairs.

The origin of this receptor is a woman aged 40 to 50 in good health. What was sequenced was blood. J is TRBJ1-1 and V is TRBV6-6, with D unclear. In nucleotides, the CDR3 is TGTGCCAGCAGTTACGGCTCTGTCACTGAAGCTTTCTTT. Residues: CASSYGSVTEAFF.